This entry lists 17 T cell receptor beta chains sequenced from one sample in a study of graft-versus-host responses after intestinal transplantation. Their antigen targets remain unknown. Produced via immunoSEQ multiplex PCR; TCRdb's table is partial and in-frame only. The sample holds about 120,000 clones, roughly nine tenths seen once. The specimen was unstimulated CD4+ T cells sorted from spleen or lymph node cells, collected before intestinal transplant. All receptors come from a human donor who received an intestinal transplant.

This chain uses TRBV12-5 with TRBJ2-1, with TRBD1 identical over 8 bases. The trim removed 5 bases at V and 8 bases at J, leaving 5 bases unmatched. CDR1 LGHNT and CDR2 FRNRAP come from the germline V gene. This CDR3 spans 13 amino acids. The CDR3 spells CASGPDRGYEQFF. The CDR3 nucleotides are TGTGCTAGTGGTCCCGACAGGGGTTATGAGCAGTTCTTC.

V gene TRBV6-5 combines with J gene TRBJ2-5; possibly TRBD2 for D (5 bases). The V end lost 0 bases, the J end lost 5 bases, and 13 bases lay between the germline ends. The CDR3 length is 15 residues. Germline V CDR1 and CDR2: MNHEY, SVGAGI. CDR3 protein: CASSYSGGSGETQYF. The CDR3 DNA sequence: TGTGCCAGCAGTTACTCTGGCGGATCGGGGGAGACCCAGTACTTC.

CDR3 residues: CASSSPSLASTDTQYF. CDR3 sequence (DNA): TGTGCCAGCAGTTCCCCGAGTCTCGCTAGCACAGATACGCAGTATTTT. This chain joins TRBV28 and TRBJ2-3; D gene uncertain. Germline V gene sequence: CDR1 MDHEN, CDR2 SYDVKM. The CDR3 consists of 16 residues. The V end lost 4 bases, the J end lost 0 bases, and 14 bases lay between the germline ends.

The rearrangement joins TRBV7-2 to TRBJ2-3; TRBD2 matches 8 bases. This CDR3 has 15 residues. Germline V gives CDR1 SGHTA, CDR2 FQGNSA. V gave up 3 bases and J gave up 1 base; unmatched junction bases: 3. The CDR3 nucleotides read TGTGCCAGCAGCTTTTCAGCGGGAGGCACAGATACGCAGTATTTT. Translation: CASSFSAGGTDTQYF.

The rearrangement uses TRBV15 and TRBJ1-4; tentative D call: TRBD1 (5 bases). The germline V gene encodes CDR1 LNHNV and CDR2 YYDKDF (reference sequence). There are 15 residues in the CDR3. V lost 2 bases and J lost 5, with 12 bases in between. CDR3 in DNA: TGTGCCACCAGCAGACCGACAGAGCTGAATGAAAAACTGTTTTTT. Translation gives CATSRPTELNEKLFF. Complete variable domain (other parts from reference TRBV15 and TRBJ1-4): DAMVIQNPRYQVTQFGKPVTLSCSQTLNHNVMYWYQQKSSQAPKLLFHYYDKDFNNEADTPDNFQSRRPNTSFCFLDIRSPGLGDTAMYLCATSRPTELNEKLFFGSGTQLSVL.

The chain joins TRBV19 to TRBJ1-2, with a weak D call TRBD1 (6 bases). Trimming shortened V by 5 bases and J by 5 bases, and 15 bases separated the two germline ends. The germline gives CDR1 LNHDA, CDR2 SQIVND (reference sequence). The CDR3 runs 14 residues. This chain's CDR3 is CASSSGGARYGYTF. The CDR3 coding sequence is TGTGCCAGTAGTTCGGGGGGCGCCAGGTATGGCTACACCTTC.

The V gene is TRBV25-1, the J gene TRBJ2-3, with 7 bases identical to TRBD2. The V segment lost 2 bases and the J segment 8 bases; nucleotides outside the gene matches: 16. Germline CDR1 reads MGHDK; CDR2 reads SYGVNS. The CDR3 runs 17 residues. CDR3 DNA sequence: TGTGCCAGCAGTGAACGTTTGGGAGGGTCGATGGTCTTTACGCAGTATTTT. Translation: CASSERLGGSMVFTQYF.

V gene TRBV6-1 combines with J gene TRBJ1-5, with 7 positions matching TRBD1. The CDR3 length is 14 residues. In germline, CDR1 is MNHNS, CDR2 SASEGT. V was pared by 5 bases and J by 5 bases, with 6 bases of the junction left unmatched. The CDR3 sequence is CASSNQGGYQPQHF. CDR3 nucleotides: TGTGCCAGCAGTAACCAGGGGGGATATCAGCCCCAGCATTTT.

V gene TRBV6-1 combines with J gene TRBJ2-7; a weak D match, TRBD1 (6 bases). The CDR3 extends over 16 amino acids. V lost 2 bases to trimming and J lost 2 bases, with 16 bases between them. Per the germline V gene, CDR1 is MNHNS and CDR2 is SASEGT. CDR3 in amino acids: CASSESLGATAYEQYF. The CDR3 nucleotides read TGTGCCAGCAGTGAATCGTTGGGGGCAACGGCCTACGAGCAGTACTTC.

The genes are TRBV5-8 and TRBJ2-2; TRBD2 might be the D (6 bases). The V end was cut by 4 bases, the J end by 1 base, with 14 bases between. Germline V lookup: CDR1 SGHTS, CDR2 YDEGEE. The CDR3 loop spans 16 amino acids. As DNA, the CDR3 is TGTGCCAGCAGCCCGGGGCGGGGCCAGAACACCGGGGAGCTGTTTTTT. This encodes CASSPGRGQNTGELFF. The variable domain in full, with the rest retrieved from reference TRBV5-8 and TRBJ2-2, is EAGVTQSPTHLIKTRGQQATLRCSPISGHTSVYWYQQALGLGLQFLLWYDEGEERNRGNFPPRFSGRQFPNYSSELNVNALELEDSALYLCASSPGRGQNTGELFFGEGSRLTVL.

The V and J genes are TRBV7-2 and TRBJ2-2; D is ambiguous. Trimming stripped 5 bases from V and 5 bases from J, with 9 bases between. The CDR3 extends over 13 amino acids. Germline V lookup: CDR1 SGHTA, CDR2 FQGNSA. In DNA, the CDR3 is TGTGCCAGCAGCGACAAGATAACCGGGGAGCTGTTTTTT. This encodes CASSDKITGELFF. Using reference TRBV7-2 and TRBJ2-2 for the parts outside the CDR3, the full variable domain is GAGVSQSPSNKVTEKGKDVELRCDPISGHTALYWYRQSLGQGLEFLIYFQGNSAPDKSGLPSDRFSAERTGGSVSTLTIQRTQQEDSAVYLCASSDKITGELFFGEGSRLTVL.

V usage is TRBV29-1 and J usage is TRBJ1-2, with 7 bases aligning to TRBD1. The CDR3 runs 14 residues. Germline V gene data show CDR1 as SQVTM and CDR2 as ANQGSEA. With 0 bases clipped from V and 4 bases from J, the junction kept 5 bases outside the gene matches. The CDR3 loop is CSVEDSYRGYGYTF. The CDR3 region has the DNA TGCAGCGTTGAAGATTCGTACAGGGGCTATGGCTACACCTTC.

This clone was counted once. The chain recombines TRBV29-1 with TRBJ2-2, with a tentative D call TRBD1 (7 bases). Looked up from germline, CDR1 is SQVTM and CDR2 is ANQGSEA. The V gene lost 7 bases and the J gene lost 1 base, with 16 bases spanning the gap. There are 15 residues in the CDR3. CDR3 in amino acids: CSAGGGRGNTGELFF. As DNA, the CDR3 is TGCAGCGCTGGAGGGGGCAGGGGGAACACCGGGGAGCTGTTTTTT.

The V call is TRBV10-3, the J call TRBJ1-2, with D unresolved. Germline V gives CDR1 ENHRY, CDR2 SYGVKD. Trimming removed 8 bases at V and 6 bases at J, with 28 bases between. This CDR3 contains 17 residues. This CDR3 reads CAISSRGYGLTFNGYTF. The DNA of the CDR3 is TGTGCCATCTCTTCTCGGGGATATGGCCTAACCTTTAATGGCTACACCTTC.

This chain links TRBV2 with TRBJ2-3; D is possibly TRBD2 (6 bases). Germline CDR1 is SNHLY and CDR2 is FYNNEI. V shed 8 bases and J shed 1 base, with 16 bases lying between them. The CDR3 length is 15 residues. CDR3 sequence reads: CASGWGGGGTDTQYF. CDR3 bases: TGTGCCAGCGGATGGGGCGGAGGGGGCACAGATACGCAGTATTTT.

The chain links TRBV6-5 to TRBJ1-5, with a possible D match to TRBD1 (6 bases). V lost 6 bases, J lost 6 bases, and 12 bases lay in between. The CDR3 has 13 amino acids. Germline V lookup: CDR1 MNHEY, CDR2 SVGAGI. DNA for the CDR3: TGTGCCAGCAGCCCTGACAGGTTTCAGCCCCAGCATTTT. It specifies CASSPDRFQPQHF.

This clone was seen a single time. The chain recombines TRBV7-9 with TRBJ2-5, with 7 bases aligning to TRBD2. V lost 6 bases and J lost 2; bases outside the gene matches: 9. The germline V gene has CDR1 SEHNR and CDR2 FQNEAQ (reference sequence). The CDR3 spans 15 residues. CDR3 in DNA: TGTGCCAGCAGTGGGACTACGAACACTCAAGAGACCCAGTACTTC. Protein sequence: CASSGTTNTQETQYF. The whole variable domain, filled in from reference TRBV7-9 and TRBJ2-5, reads DTGVSQNPRHKITKRGQNVTFRCDPISEHNRLYWYRQTLGQGPEFLTYFQNEAQLEKSRLLSDRFSAERPKGSFSTLEIQRTEQGDSAMYLCASSGTTNTQETQYFGPGTRLLVL.